This entry lists 5 T cell receptor beta chains sequenced from one sample in a study of T cell responses to AZD1222 COVID-19 vaccine. Generated by immunoSEQ multiplex PCR, the TCRdb table keeps only in-frame clones and is missing some. The sample consists of 90,000 to 150,000 clones, 85% to 90% of them appearing once. Source: peripheral blood, taken on day 0 of AZD1222 vaccination. The receptors stem from an adult in good health.

The chain has TRBV28 and TRBJ2-7; unclear D gene. Germline values: CDR1 MDHEN, CDR2 SYDVKM. CDR3 length: 14 amino acids. Trimming stripped 10 bases from V and 2 bases from J, with 18 bases between. CDR3 bases: TGTGCCACCTCGGTGCCGGCCCCCACCTACGAGCAGTACTTC. Protein sequence: CATSVPAPTYEQYF.

The CDR3 spells CASTGTASSYNSPLHF. CDR3 coding DNA: TGTGCCAGCACCGGGACCGCGAGCTCCTATAATTCACCCCTCCACTTT. J is TRBJ1-6 and V is TRBV28, with D possibly TRBD1 on 5 matching bases. The CDR3 has 16 amino acids. Trimming pared 7 bases from V and 0 bases from J, leaving 13 bases between. CDR1 and CDR2 (germline): MDHEN, SYDVKM. The whole variable domain, remainder taken from reference TRBV28 and TRBJ1-6, is DVKVTQSSRYLVKRTGEKVFLECVQDMDHENMFWYRQDPGLGLRLIYFSYDVKMKEKGDIPEGYSVSREKKERFSLILESASTNQTSMYLCASTGTASSYNSPLHFGNGTRLTVT.

The J gene is TRBJ2-7, the V gene TRBV6-5; a possible D gene is TRBD2 (6 bases). This CDR3 spans 15 amino acids. The germline V and J ends were trimmed by 0 bases and 3 bases, with 12 bases remaining between them. Germline assignment: CDR1 MNHEY and CDR2 SVGAGI. The DNA for the CDR3 is TGTGCCAGCAGTTACTCTTGGAGGGGTCACTACGAGCAGTACTTC. The encoded protein is CASSYSWRGHYEQYF.

V is TRBV5-1 and J is TRBJ2-3; D is possibly TRBD1 (7 bases). CDR1 SGHRS and CDR2 YFSETQ come from the germline V gene. V dropped 0 bases and J dropped 6 bases, with 14 bases sitting between them. The CDR3 is 15 residues long. The CDR3 DNA reads TGCGCCAGCAGCTTGGTTCAGGGGGGTTTTGATACGCAGTATTTT. Protein: CASSLVQGGFDTQYF. The full variable domain, with the rest looked up from reference TRBV5-1 and TRBJ2-3, is KAGVTQTPRYLIKTRGQQVTLSCSPISGHRSVSWYQQTPGQGLQFLFEYFSETQRNKGNFPGRFSGRQFSNSRSEMNVSTLELGDSALYLCASSLVQGGFDTQYFGPGTRLTVL.

This chain joins TRBV19 and TRBJ2-6; tentatively, D is TRBD2 (5 bases). The CDR3 is 17 amino acids. V was clipped by 7 bases and J by 0 bases, with 16 bases between them. CDR1 is LNHDA and CDR2 is SQIVND in the germline V gene (reference sequence). The CDR3 loop reads CASTKWVGSSGANVLTF. Written as DNA, the CDR3 is TGTGCCAGTACCAAATGGGTAGGGAGCTCTGGGGCCAACGTCCTGACTTTC.